These 24 T cell receptor beta chains were all obtained from the same sample, sequenced in a study of T cells after posttransplantation cyclophosphamide. This table comes from immunoSEQ multiplex PCR, and its TCRdb copy is limited to in-frame clones, with some not included. The sample includes tens of thousands of clones, about 76% of them seen just once. Sequencing was performed on memory CD4+ T cells sorted from PBMCs. These TCRs come from a woman in her sixties or seventies in good health, CMV-negative, and a related stem cell transplant donor.

The V and J genes are TRBV19 and TRBJ2-7; 7 bases are shared with TRBD2. In germline, CDR1 is LNHDA, CDR2 SQIVND (reference sequence). Germline trimming cut 0 bases from V and 6 bases from J; bases unmatched to any gene: 5. CDR3 size: 14 residues. The CDR3 loop reads CASSIEAGSREQYF. The CDR3 DNA sequence: TGTGCCAGTAGTATAGAAGCGGGATCGCGCGAGCAGTACTTC.

V and J are TRBV6-5 and TRBJ2-1; TRBD2 matches at 9 bases. J lost 7 bases, V lost 2 bases, and 3 bases had no gene match. The CDR3 runs 14 residues. In germline, CDR1 is MNHEY, CDR2 SVGAGI. CDR3: CASSYGTSINEQFF. In DNA, the CDR3 is TGTGCCAGCAGTTACGGGACTAGCATAAATGAGCAGTTCTTC.

V usage is TRBV7-3 and J usage is TRBJ2-3, with 12 bases matching TRBD2. CDR1 is SGHTA and CDR2 is FQGTGA in the germline V gene. The trim removed 4 bases at V and 4 bases at J, leaving 12 bases unmatched. The CDR3 loop spans 18 amino acids. CDR3 sequence: CASSSRGASGGAPDTQYF. Here the CDR3 DNA reads TGTGCCAGCAGCTCAAGGGGGGCTAGCGGGGGGGCCCCAGATACGCAGTATTTT.

The rearrangement links TRBV19 to TRBJ2-1, with D possibly being TRBD2 (6 bases). CDR1 and CDR2 from the germline V gene are LNHDA and SQIVND (reference sequence). The CDR3 is 12 residues long. With 8 bases removed from V and 8 bases from J, the gap between germline ends came to 13 bases. CDR3 nucleotide sequence: TGTGCCAGTCGCTTCGGAGGGCATGAGCAGTTCTTC. It translates to CASRFGGHEQFF. The full variable domain, with the rest looked up from reference TRBV19 and TRBJ2-1, is DGGITQSPKYLFRKEGQNVTLSCEQNLNHDAMYWYRQDPGQGLRLIYYSQIVNDFQKGDIAEGYSVSREKKESFPLTVTSAQKNPTAFYLCASRFGGHEQFFGPGTRLTVL.

This clone was recorded a few times. The rearrangement joins TRBV28 to TRBJ1-6, with no clear D. CDR3 length: 12 residues. The V end was cut by 8 bases, the J end by 7 bases, with 9 bases between. Germline values: CDR1 MDHEN, CDR2 SYDVKM. This CDR3 is CASGVGNSPLHF. CDR3 bases: TGTGCCAGCGGCGTGGGCAATTCACCCCTCCACTTT.

This sequence joins TRBV7-9 and TRBJ1-1; D is uncertain. Trimming cost V 2 bases and J 0 bases, with 16 bases left between them. Looked up from germline, CDR1 is SEHNR and CDR2 is FQNEAQ (reference sequence). This CDR3 has 17 amino acids. The CDR3 region is CASSLTPARHLNTEAFF. Written as DNA, the CDR3 is TGTGCCAGCAGCTTAACCCCGGCCAGGCACTTGAACACTGAAGCTTTCTTT.

V gene TRBV6-5 combines with J gene TRBJ2-1, with 9 bases aligning to TRBD2. V lost 5 bases and J lost 12; bases outside the gene matches: 11. Germline loops: CDR1 MNHEY, CDR2 SVGAGI. The CDR3 covers 14 residues. CDR3 loop: CASSGTSFRGGQFF. The CDR3 DNA is TGTGCCAGCAGTGGGACTAGCTTTCGGGGCGGGCAGTTCTTC.

This chain joins TRBV7-9 and TRBJ1-1, with TRBD1 as a possible D gene (5 bases). V lost 8 bases and J 4 bases, leaving 8 bases between the germline ends. The CDR3 has 11 residues. The germline CDR1 and CDR2 sequences are SEHNR and FQNEAQ (reference sequence). The CDR3 region is CASQGTTEAFF. CDR3 sequence (DNA): TGTGCCAGCCAGGGTACCACTGAAGCTTTCTTT.

The chain combines TRBV7-2 with TRBJ1-2; D remains unclear. Germline lookup yields CDR1 SGHTA and CDR2 FQGNSA. This CDR3 region has 14 residues. Trimming shortened V by 5 bases and J by 4 bases, and 14 bases separated the two germline ends. This CDR3 reads CASSLKTAFYGYTF. The CDR3 coding sequence is TGTGCCAGCAGCCTCAAAACAGCCTTCTATGGCTACACCTTC. Full variable domain (missing parts from reference TRBV7-2 and TRBJ1-2): GAGVSQSPSNKVTEKGKDVELRCDPISGHTALYWYRQSLGQGLEFLIYFQGNSAPDKSGLPSDRFSAERTGGSVSTLTIQRTQQEDSAVYLCASSLKTAFYGYTFGSGTRLTVV.

This rearrangement joins TRBV5-6 to TRBJ2-7; the D gene is possibly TRBD1 (6 bases). V was clipped by 4 bases and J by 6 bases, with 17 bases between them. The CDR3 length is 14 residues. Germline CDR1 SGHDT, CDR2 YYEEEE. This CDR3 reads CASSKTGNLGEQYF. The CDR3 DNA reads as TGTGCCAGCAGCAAAACAGGGAATTTGGGCGAGCAGTACTTC.

The CDR3 loop reads CASRWGQGLAGAHTGELFF. For the CDR3, the DNA is TGTGCCAGCAGGTGGGGACAAGGACTAGCGGGGGCCCACACCGGGGAGCTGTTTTTT. V is TRBV7-9 and J is TRBJ2-2, with TRBD2 matching over 13 bases. This CDR3 is built from 19 residues. Germline V gene data show CDR1 as SEHNR and CDR2 as FQNEAQ (reference sequence). V was clipped by 6 bases and J by 3 bases; unmatched bases: 13.

V usage is TRBV7-2 and J usage is TRBJ1-5; TRBD1 matches at 7 bases. The CDR3 extends over 15 amino acids. Germline loops: CDR1 SGHTA, CDR2 FQGNSA. Germline trimming cut 5 bases from V and 2 bases from J; bases unmatched to any gene: 6. CDR3 sequence (DNA): TGTGCCAGCAGCCGCAGGGGGGACGGCAATCAGCCCCAGCATTTT. Encoded protein: CASSRRGDGNQPQHF.

This clone was counted a few times. This chain links TRBV18 with TRBJ2-7, with D unresolved. The CDR3 loop spans 13 amino acids. Trimming removed 0 bases from V and 7 bases from J, with 10 bases in between. Germline CDR1 reads KGHSH; CDR2 reads LQKENI. The CDR3, as DNA: TGTGCCAGCTCACCACCCGCGGTTAGTGAGCAGTACTTC. Translated: CASSPPAVSEQYF.

The rearrangement uses TRBV7-2 and TRBJ1-5; D unclear. V lost 5 bases, J lost 0 bases, and 11 bases lay in between. The CDR3 runs to 15 residues. The V gene's germline CDR1 is SGHTA and CDR2 FQGNSA. In nucleotides, the CDR3 is TGTGCCAGCAGCCCGGGCGGGTTTAGCAATCAGCCCCAGCATTTT. This translates into CASSPGGFSNQPQHF.

The J gene is TRBJ2-1, the V gene TRBV7-3, with TRBD1 matching over 10 bases. J gave up 5 bases and V 0 bases, and 1 base lay outside the gene matches. Germline CDR1 and CDR2: SGHTA and FQGTGA. The CDR3 has 15 residues. Here the CDR3 reads CASSLTGTGDNEQFF. CDR3 DNA sequence: TGTGCCAGCAGCTTAACTGGGACAGGGGACAATGAGCAGTTCTTC.

The chain recombines TRBV7-2 with TRBJ2-3; D remains unclear. The CDR3 totals 15 residues. Trimming shortened V by 5 bases and J by 0 bases, and 12 bases separated the two germline ends. Germline V gene data show CDR1 as SGHTA and CDR2 as FQGNSA. CDR3 DNA: TGTGCCAGCAGCCCTACCCGGGTCAGCACAGATACGCAGTATTTT. Encoded protein: CASSPTRVSTDTQYF.

This chain links TRBV6-6 with TRBJ2-1; D not resolved. Germline assignment: CDR1 MNHNY and CDR2 SVGAGI (reference sequence). Trimming stripped 7 bases from V and 0 bases from J, with 13 bases between. The CDR3 extends over 15 amino acids. The DNA of the CDR3 is TGTGCCAGCACCCACGGGTCCCGCTCCTACAATGAGCAGTTCTTC. Its protein product is CASTHGSRSYNEQFF.

The V gene is TRBV2, the J gene TRBJ2-3, with 12 bases matching TRBD2. Germline CDR1 SNHLY, CDR2 FYNNEI. J lost 0 bases, V lost 6 bases, and 4 bases had no gene match. The CDR3 loop spans 16 amino acids. This CDR3 reads CASSRLAGDSTDTQYF. For the CDR3, the DNA is TGTGCCAGCAGCCGACTAGCGGGGGATAGCACAGATACGCAGTATTTT. The full variable domain, rest sourced from reference TRBV2 and TRBJ2-3, is EPEVTQTPSHQVTQMGQEVILRCVPISNHLYFYWYRQILGQKVEFLVSFYNNEISEKSEIFDDQFSVERPDGSNFTLKIRSTKLEDSAMYFCASSRLAGDSTDTQYFGPGTRLTVL.

The chain uses TRBV7-9 and TRBJ2-7; perhaps TRBD1 as D (5 bases). The CDR3 is made up of 13 amino acids. Trimming removed 5 bases from V and 3 bases from J, with 11 bases in between. CDR1 and CDR2 (germline): SEHNR, FQNEAQ (reference sequence). CDR3 region: CASSLQVSYEQYF. The CDR3 bases are TGTGCCAGCAGCCTACAGGTGAGCTACGAGCAGTACTTC.

This rearrangement joins TRBV7-2 to TRBJ2-1; 11 bases are a match to TRBD2. The CDR3 length is 15 residues. V lost 1 base to trimming and J lost 9 bases; unmatched junction nucleotides: 5. CDR1 is SGHTA, CDR2 FQGNSA, per germline. CDR3 sequence reads: CASSLELAGAGEQFF. CDR3 in DNA: TGTGCCAGCAGCTTAGAACTAGCGGGAGCGGGTGAGCAGTTCTTC. The variable domain in full, with the rest retrieved from reference TRBV7-2 and TRBJ2-1, is GAGVSQSPSNKVTEKGKDVELRCDPISGHTALYWYRQSLGQGLEFLIYFQGNSAPDKSGLPSDRFSAERTGGSVSTLTIQRTQQEDSAVYLCASSLELAGAGEQFFGPGTRLTVL.

V usage is TRBV11-1 and J usage is TRBJ2-5, with a possible D match to TRBD1 (5 bases). There are 13 residues in the CDR3. V was trimmed by 4 bases and J by 7 bases, leaving 13 bases between them. CDR1 is SGHAT, CDR2 FQDESV, per germline (reference sequence). CDR3 loop: CASSSAVQGTQYF. CDR3 bases: TGTGCCAGCAGCTCCGCGGTTCAGGGGACCCAGTACTTC.

DNA of the CDR3: TGTGCCAGCAGCTTATCCCGGGAGCTCCTTGGGAGATCCAATGAGCAGTTCTTC. Its translation: CASSLSRELLGRSNEQFF. V usage is TRBV11-2 and J usage is TRBJ2-1; a possible D gene is TRBD2 (6 bases). The germline V gene has CDR1 SGHAT and CDR2 FQNNGV. The CDR3 loop spans 18 amino acids. V shed 2 bases and J shed 6 bases, with 23 bases lying between them. The variable domain in full, with the rest retrieved from reference TRBV11-2 and TRBJ2-1, is EAGVAQSPRYKIIEKRQSVAFWCNPISGHATLYWYQQILGQGPKLLIQFQNNGVVDDSQLPKDRFSAERLKGVDSTLKIQPAKLEDSAVYLCASSLSRELLGRSNEQFFGPGTRLTVL.

J is TRBJ1-1 and V is TRBV28; D not certain. CDR3 length: 14 residues. CDR1 and CDR2 (germline): MDHEN, SYDVKM. V lost 7 bases and J 1 base, leaving 13 bases between the germline ends. CDR3 sequence reads: CASKPGWRNTEAFF. The DNA of the CDR3 is TGTGCCAGCAAGCCTGGTTGGAGGAACACTGAAGCTTTCTTT.

The chain is built from TRBV15 and TRBJ1-1; TRBD1 aligns across 7 bases. The trim removed 3 bases at V and 1 base at J, leaving 2 bases unmatched. Germline V gives CDR1 LNHNV, CDR2 YYDKDF (reference sequence). This CDR3 region has 14 residues. DNA of the CDR3: TGTGCCACCAGCAGGGGGACAGCGAACACTGAAGCTTTCTTT. It specifies CATSRGTANTEAFF.